This entry lists 19 T cell receptor beta chains sequenced from one sample in a study of T cell repertoires in ileal Crohn's disease. Profiling relied on immunoSEQ multiplex PCR, and the TCRdb table lists in-frame clones only, not all of them. The top ten clones hold around 5.6% of a sample with roughly 28,000 clones, about 81% of them seen once. Sequencing used ileal tissue. Receptors originate from an adult with Crohn's disease.

In this sample, this clone turned up once. V and J are TRBV28 and TRBJ2-7; 8 bases align to TRBD2. The germline CDR1 and CDR2 sequences are MDHEN and SYDVKM. The CDR3 runs to 14 residues. J was trimmed by 2 bases and V by 5 bases; bases with no gene match: 5. In nucleotides, the CDR3 is TGTGCCAGCAGTCCCCCGGGGGGGGCCTACGAGCAGTACTTC. This codes for CASSPPGGAYEQYF.

The chain has TRBV29-1 and TRBJ1-1; D remains ambiguous. Trimming pared 5 bases from V and 10 bases from J, leaving 23 bases between. The CDR3 is 14 amino acids. Germline CDR1 reads SQVTM; CDR2 reads ANQGSEA. CDR3 in amino acids: CSVRRVAPRAGAFF. DNA of the CDR3: TGCAGCGTTCGTAGGGTGGCACCCCGAGCGGGAGCTTTCTTT.

V gene TRBV5-4 combines with J gene TRBJ1-1; D is perhaps TRBD1 (6 bases). Germline values: CDR1 SGHNT, CDR2 YYREEE (reference sequence). The V end lost 2 bases, the J end lost 1 base, and 15 bases lay between the germline ends. The CDR3 is 16 residues long. The CDR3 is CASSLDTGRPNTEAFF. In DNA form, the CDR3 reads TGTGCCAGCAGCTTAGACACAGGGCGCCCGAACACTGAAGCTTTCTTT.

This chain links TRBV19 with TRBJ2-5; no clear D gene. There are 13 residues in the CDR3. Trimming took off 1 base at V and 5 bases at J, with 8 bases between the two ends. Germline V gene sequence: CDR1 LNHDA, CDR2 SQIVND (reference sequence). This CDR3 is CASSIAARETQYF. The CDR3 DNA reads TGTGCCAGTAGTATAGCCGCTAGGGAGACCCAGTACTTC.

This clone was recorded a few times. The rearrangement uses TRBV10-3 and TRBJ1-3; maybe TRBD1 (5 bases). This CDR3 region has 15 residues. V was shortened by 8 bases and J by 1 base, with 15 bases between the two germline ends. Germline values: CDR1 ENHRY, CDR2 SYGVKD. CDR3 residues: CAIDPGPGSGNTIYF. In DNA form, the CDR3 reads TGTGCCATCGACCCAGGGCCCGGGTCTGGAAACACCATATATTTT.

The J gene is TRBJ2-3, the V gene TRBV14; D gene ambiguous. CDR1 SGHDN and CDR2 FVKESK come from the germline V gene. Trimming took 0 bases from V and 2 from J, leaving 3 bases between them. CDR3 length equals 13 residues. Here the CDR3 DNA reads TGTGCCAGCAGCCAAGATATCACAGATACGCAGTATTTT. This codes for CASSQDITDTQYF.

In the case of this clone: This sample includes further DNA sequences coding for the same CDR3. The chain has TRBV27 and TRBJ2-1; 12 bases are a match to TRBD2. CDR3 length equals 16 residues. Germline CDR1 MNHEY, CDR2 SMNVEV (reference sequence). V lost 0 bases to trimming and J lost 5 bases; unmatched junction nucleotides: 2. This CDR3 reads CASSLSRLAGDNEQFF. The CDR3 nucleotides are TGTGCCAGCAGTTTATCGCGACTAGCGGGGGACAATGAGCAGTTCTTC.

This sequence joins TRBV7-9 and TRBJ1-4; D may be TRBD1 (5 bases). Germline-derived CDR1 and CDR2 are SEHNR and FQNEAQ (reference sequence). The CDR3 has 15 residues. V dropped 6 bases and J dropped 5 bases, with 16 bases sitting between them. The CDR3 spells CASSGRGAPNEKLFF. The CDR3 DNA follows: TGTGCCAGCAGTGGCCGTGGGGCGCCCAATGAAAAACTGTTTTTT. The full variable domain, rest sourced from reference TRBV7-9 and TRBJ1-4, is DTGVSQNPRHKITKRGQNVTFRCDPISEHNRLYWYRQTLGQGPEFLTYFQNEAQLEKSRLLSDRFSAERPKGSFSTLEIQRTEQGDSAMYLCASSGRGAPNEKLFFGSGTQLSVL.

This clone was seen once. J is TRBJ1-1 and V is TRBV9; D not resolved. V lost 0 bases and J 0 bases, leaving 15 bases between the germline ends. CDR3 length equals 17 residues. Germline CDR1 and CDR2: SGDLS and YYNGEE. The CDR3 loop reads CASSVGPTLTLNTEAFF. The CDR3 DNA is TGTGCCAGCAGCGTAGGCCCCACCCTAACTTTGAACACTGAAGCTTTCTTT.

V gene TRBV5-1 combines with J gene TRBJ1-2, with TRBD1 matching over 10 bases. The germline gives CDR1 SGHRS, CDR2 YFSETQ. J gave up 8 bases and V 4 bases, and 11 bases lay outside the gene matches. This CDR3 region has 15 residues. CDR3 DNA: TGCGCCAGCAGCCCTGGGACAGGGGATTTTCGCGGCTACACCTTC. Its protein product is CASSPGTGDFRGYTF.

This clone was observed a few times. V gene TRBV7-2 combines with J gene TRBJ2-1, with TRBD2 matching 8 bases. Trimming at V came to 4 bases and at J to 2 bases, leaving 4 bases not matched to a gene. The CDR3 sequence is 15 residues long. Germline values: CDR1 SGHTA, CDR2 FQGNSA. The CDR3 sequence: CASSSQRGTYNEQFF. The CDR3 DNA reads TGTGCCAGCAGCTCTCAGCGGGGGACCTACAATGAGCAGTTCTTC.

On this clone: The sample holds other DNA sequences that translate to the same CDR3. V is TRBV6-5 and J is TRBJ2-3; no reliable D call. Trimming removed 6 bases at V and 3 bases at J, with 7 bases between. Looked up from germline, CDR1 is MNHEY and CDR2 is SVGAGI. The length of the CDR3 is 12 residues. CDR3 residues: CASSSSTDTQYF. The CDR3 DNA is TGTGCCAGCAGCTCCTCGACAGATACGCAGTATTTT.

This clone was counted only a few times. The chain links TRBV10-2 to TRBJ1-1; D might be TRBD1 (6 bases). This CDR3 has 13 residues. Trimming shortened V by 6 bases and J by 1 base, and 9 bases separated the two germline ends. Germline CDR1 WSHSY, CDR2 SAAADI. CDR3: CASRGAGNTEAFF. The CDR3 DNA follows: TGCGCCAGCAGGGGGGCAGGGAACACTGAAGCTTTCTTT.

V is TRBV6-6 and J is TRBJ2-1, with 8 bases identical to TRBD1. Germline V CDR1 and CDR2: MNHNY, SVGAGI (reference sequence). The CDR3 is 14 residues long. Germline trimming cut 6 bases from V and 9 bases from J; bases unmatched to any gene: 10. The chain's CDR3 is CASSSGQGIGEQFF. Here the CDR3 DNA reads TGTGCCAGCAGCTCCGGACAGGGTATAGGTGAGCAGTTCTTC.

The genes are TRBV18 and TRBJ2-2; D gene uncertain. The CDR3 is 14 amino acids. V shed 5 bases and J shed 1 base, with 8 bases lying between them. Looked up from germline, CDR1 is KGHSH and CDR2 is LQKENI. The CDR3 spells CASSEVRNTGELFF. Written as DNA, the CDR3 is TGTGCCAGCTCAGAGGTACGGAACACCGGGGAGCTGTTTTTT. The variable domain in full, completed from reference TRBV18 and TRBJ2-2, reads NAGVMQNPRHLVRRRGQEARLRCSPMKGHSHVYWYRQLPEEGLKFMVYLQKENIIDESGMPKERFSAEFPKEGPSILRIQQVVRGDSAAYFCASSEVRNTGELFFGEGSRLTVL.

The chain recombines TRBV4-1 with TRBJ2-1; the match to TRBD1 covers 7 bases. With 0 bases clipped from V and 4 bases from J, the junction kept 6 bases outside the gene matches. Germline lookup yields CDR1 MGHRA and CDR2 YSYEKL. The CDR3 loop spans 16 amino acids. As DNA, the CDR3 is TGCGCCAGCAGCCAAGAAGGCGCAGGGGGTTACAATGAGCAGTTCTTC. This translates into CASSQEGAGGYNEQFF.

The gene calls are TRBV5-1 and TRBJ2-7; 9 bases are shared with TRBD1. Germline loops: CDR1 SGHRS, CDR2 YFSETQ. The CDR3 is 13 residues long. J was trimmed by 4 bases and V by 9 bases; bases with no gene match: 8. The chain's CDR3 is CAITGTGTYEQYF. CDR3 sequence (DNA): TGCGCCATAACCGGGACAGGGACTTACGAGCAGTACTTC.

V is TRBV6-1 and J is TRBJ2-7; tentatively, D is TRBD1 (6 bases). The V end lost 4 bases, the J end lost 1 base, and 11 bases lay between the germline ends. The CDR3 extends over 14 amino acids. Per the germline V gene, CDR1 is MNHNS and CDR2 is SASEGT. The chain's CDR3 is CASSARTESYEQYF. The CDR3 nucleotides are TGTGCCAGCAGTGCCCGGACAGAATCCTACGAGCAGTACTTC.

The chain carries TRBV6-5 and TRBJ2-3; TRBD2 is a possible D gene (6 bases). Trimming removed 6 bases at V and 4 bases at J, with 14 bases between. CDR1 MNHEY and CDR2 SVGAGI come from the germline V gene. This CDR3 is 14 amino acids long. Here the CDR3 reads CASRGTGGPDTQYF. The CDR3 DNA reads as TGTGCCAGCAGGGGGACTGGAGGCCCAGATACGCAGTATTTT.